This TCR beta chain was observed in a study of blood T cell repertoires in COVID-19. Study summary: Nucleic acid was either cDNA or gDNA, and it came from T cells, B-cell-depleted T cells, or PBMCs.

Participants' own reports of clinical history determined their cohort assignment. In the original workflow: Counts of nucleated cells, estimated from reference gene primer amplification, were obtained. Sequencing was performed with immunoSEQ multiplex PCR; in TCRdb, only in-frame clones are kept and a portion is missing. Clonal size and the V and J genes are those of that table, whereas D and trimming came from the DNA. The sample has around 280,000 clones, roughly 89% seen once; the top ten hold around 1.7%. The V and J ends lost 0 bases and 0 bases respectively, with 8 bases between them. The CDR3 covers 16 residues. CDR1 and CDR2 from the germline V gene are MGHRA and YSYEKL.

Sequencing input: PBMCs or T cells enriched from blood (not recorded which). The rearrangement links TRBV4-1 to TRBJ1-4; possibly TRBD1 for D (6 bases). The receptor was derived from a woman aged 18-35 years with acute COVID-19. CDR3 DNA: TGCGCCAGCAGCCAAGATAGGGGGACAACTAATGAAAAACTGTTTTTT. It specifies CASSQDRGTTNEKLFF.